The sequence of this T cell receptor beta chain was determined in a study of blood T cell repertoires in COVID-19. Study context: Material from acute and convalescent COVID-19 was sourced from the United States, Italy and Spain. Sample material is recorded as cDNA or gDNA derived from T cells, B-cell-depleted T cells, or PBMCs.

CDR1 is MDHEN and CDR2 is SYDVKM in the germline V gene. V shed 6 bases, J shed 8 bases, and the junction held 7 bases outside the gene matches. This CDR3 has 14 residues. The assay was immunoSEQ multiplex PCR, and TCRdb's table has in-frame clones only and misses some. The repertoire consists of about 90,000 clones, with approximately 86% occurring once and the leading ten covering nearly 3.5%. The V call is TRBV28, the J call TRBJ2-1; TRBD2 matches at 10 bases. The material sequenced was peripheral blood. This sequence was found in a man in his fifties or sixties with acute or convalescent COVID-19. Written as DNA, the CDR3 is TGTGCCAGCAGAACTCCTAGCGGGAGCGATGAGCAGTTCTTC. Translating it yields CASRTPSGSDEQFF. The variable domain in full, with the rest retrieved from reference TRBV28 and TRBJ2-1, is DVKVTQSSRYLVKRTGEKVFLECVQDMDHENMFWYRQDPGLGLRLIYFSYDVKMKEKGDIPEGYSVSREKKERFSLILESASTNQTSMYLCASRTPSGSDEQFFGPGTRLTVL.